This entry lists 31 T cell receptor beta chains sequenced from one sample in a study of T cell responses to AZD1222 COVID-19 vaccine. TCRdb's copy holds only in-frame clones and misses some; the assay was immunoSEQ multiplex PCR. The table includes 170,000 or so clones, 90% detected once. The starting material was peripheral blood, obtained on day 0 of AZD1222 vaccination. The receptor source for this set is an adult in good health.

The V call is TRBV4-3, the J call TRBJ1-5; D is perhaps TRBD1 (5 bases). Trimming pared 3 bases from V and 4 bases from J, leaving 19 bases between. This CDR3 region has 17 residues. CDR1 and CDR2 (germline): LGHNA, YSLEER. The CDR3 coding sequence is TGCGCCAGCAGCCACACCGGGGGGGGAGATGGAAATCAGCCCCAGCATTTT. Translated: CASSHTGGGDGNQPQHF.

The rearrangement links TRBV18 to TRBJ1-6; D unclear. The V gene's germline CDR1 is KGHSH and CDR2 LQKENI. Deletions cut 0 bases from V and 5 bases from J, with 5 bases between. The length of the CDR3 is 14 residues. DNA of the CDR3: TGTGCCAGCTCACCACCGCTCGATAATTCACCCCTCCACTTT. Translation gives CASSPPLDNSPLHF.

The rearrangement uses TRBV18 and TRBJ1-5; D gene uncertain. The V gene lost 4 bases and the J gene lost 3 bases, with 13 bases spanning the gap. In germline, CDR1 is KGHSH, CDR2 LQKENI. The CDR3 is 15 residues long. CDR3 DNA sequence: TGTGCCAGCTCACGAGTAGGAGGTTACAATCAGCCCCAGCATTTT. Its protein product is CASSRVGGYNQPQHF.

This chain uses TRBV6-1 with TRBJ1-5, with D perhaps matching TRBD1 (5 bases). V was cut by 5 bases and J by 3 bases, with 11 bases left in between. This CDR3 has 14 amino acids. Germline values: CDR1 MNHNS, CDR2 SASEGT. This chain's CDR3 is CASSSQGNNQPQHF. CDR3 nucleotide sequence: TGTGCCAGCAGTTCTCAGGGTAACAATCAGCCCCAGCATTTT.

The chain employs TRBV28 and TRBJ2-1; 11 bases align to TRBD2. Looked up from germline, CDR1 is MDHEN and CDR2 is SYDVKM. This CDR3 is built from 18 residues. V lost 4 bases, J lost 0 bases, and 8 bases stayed unmatched. The CDR3 DNA sequence: TGTGCCAGCAGTTGGGGTAGCGGGGGGGTTAGCTCCTACAATGAGCAGTTCTTC. It codes for CASSWGSGGVSSYNEQFF.

This rearrangement joins TRBV29-1 to TRBJ2-7; TRBD1 might be the D (5 bases). This CDR3 is built from 13 residues. Germline loops: CDR1 SQVTM, CDR2 ANQGSEA. V was trimmed by 4 bases and J by 0 bases, leaving 10 bases between them. The CDR3 protein is CSVVQGSSYEQYF. For the CDR3, the DNA is TGCAGCGTTGTGCAGGGTTCCTCCTACGAGCAGTACTTC.

The J gene is TRBJ1-1, the V gene TRBV30; no reliable D call. V was trimmed by 0 bases and J by 5 bases, leaving 16 bases between them. CDR1 is GTSNPN, CDR2 SVGIG, per germline (reference sequence). This CDR3 has 15 residues. This CDR3 is CAWSVPDQRRTEAFF. The CDR3 coding sequence is TGTGCCTGGAGTGTTCCAGACCAGAGGAGGACTGAAGCTTTCTTT.

The chain couples TRBV30 to TRBJ1-4; D is perhaps TRBD1 (5 bases). The CDR3 spans 14 residues. V lost 2 bases and J lost 7, with 14 bases in between. The germline V gene encodes CDR1 GTSNPN and CDR2 SVGIG (reference sequence). The CDR3 nucleotides are TGTGCCTGGAGTTCCGGGACCTTAGGTGAAAAACTGTTTTTT. It codes for CAWSSGTLGEKLFF.

V gene TRBV15 combines with J gene TRBJ1-6; unclear D gene. Germline V gene sequence: CDR1 LNHNV, CDR2 YYDKDF (reference sequence). The length of the CDR3 is 14 residues. Trimming removed 0 bases at V and 7 bases at J, with 7 bases between. CDR3 residues: CATSREGKNSPLHF. For the CDR3, the DNA is TGTGCCACCAGCAGAGAAGGGAAGAATTCACCCCTCCACTTT.

The chain recombines TRBV12-5 with TRBJ1-1, with a tentative D call TRBD1 (6 bases). The germline gives CDR1 LGHNT, CDR2 FRNRAP. The length of the CDR3 is 15 residues. Deletions cut 4 bases from V and 1 base from J, with 13 bases between. The CDR3 is CASGSWTVWNTEAFF. In DNA form, the CDR3 reads TGTGCTAGTGGTTCATGGACAGTTTGGAACACTGAAGCTTTCTTT.

This clone was observed a single time. This chain connects TRBV5-1 to TRBJ2-3, with D perhaps TRBD1 or TRBD2 (6 bases each). Between the trimmed V and J ends, which lost 0 bases and 4 bases, there was a span of 12 bases. CDR3 length: 15 amino acids. Germline V lookup: CDR1 SGHRS, CDR2 YFSETQ. The CDR3 sequence: CASSLGGGPADTQYF. The CDR3, as DNA: TGCGCCAGCAGCTTGGGTGGGGGGCCGGCAGATACGCAGTATTTT.

V is TRBV3-1 (or the pseudogene TRBV3-2) and J is TRBJ1-1; D is unresolved. Trimming removed 1 base from V and 1 base from J, with 7 bases in between. CDR1 and CDR2 from the germline V gene are LGHDT and YNNKEL (reference sequence). The CDR3 has 14 amino acids. CDR3: CASSQGFANTEAFF. The CDR3 DNA sequence: TGTGCCAGCAGCCAAGGTTTTGCGAACACTGAAGCTTTCTTT.

The genes are TRBV11-2 and TRBJ1-1; D is unresolved. The CDR3 consists of 17 residues. Germline V lookup: CDR1 SGHAT, CDR2 FQNNGV. V was clipped by 0 bases and J by 3 bases, with 17 bases between them. CDR3 sequence (DNA): TGTGCCAGCAGCTTAGAAGGCTCCCGTGCCGGGTACACTGAAGCTTTCTTT. The encoded protein is CASSLEGSRAGYTEAFF. Combining the CDR3 with reference TRBV11-2 and TRBJ1-1 gives the whole variable domain EAGVAQSPRYKIIEKRQSVAFWCNPISGHATLYWYQQILGQGPKLLIQFQNNGVVDDSQLPKDRFSAERLKGVDSTLKIQPAKLEDSAVYLCASSLEGSRAGYTEAFFGQGTRLTVV.

This chain uses TRBV19 with TRBJ2-6; 7 bases match TRBD1. The V gene's germline CDR1 is LNHDA and CDR2 SQIVND (reference sequence). CDR3 size: 17 residues. The ends lost 4 bases at V and 3 bases at J; junction bases unmatched: 9. The CDR3 bases are TGTGCCAGTAGTAGAGATAAGGGGGCGGGTGGGGCCAACGTCCTGACTTTC. Its protein product is CASSRDKGAGGANVLTF.

This chain joins TRBV7-8 and TRBJ1-1; D gene ambiguous. Germline V gene data show CDR1 as SGHVS and CDR2 as FQNEAQ. Trimming left V 8 bases short and J 2 bases short, with 15 bases between. This CDR3 has 14 residues. The DNA of the CDR3 is TGTGCCAGCGGACTTTCGGGCCTTAACACTGAAGCTTTCTTT. Its translation is CASGLSGLNTEAFF. Combining the CDR3 with reference TRBV7-8 and TRBJ1-1 gives the whole variable domain GAGVSQSPRYKVAKRGQDVALRCDPISGHVSLFWYQQALGQGPEFLTYFQNEAQLDKSGLPSDRFFAERPEGSVSTLKIQRTQQEDSAVYLCASGLSGLNTEAFFGQGTRLTVV.

The chain recombines TRBV6-5 with TRBJ1-1; weak D call: TRBD1 (5 bases). The CDR3 sequence is 15 residues long. Germline V gives CDR1 MNHEY, CDR2 SVGAGI. V lost 4 bases and J lost 0, with 12 bases in between. The CDR3 loop is CASSWGRRVNTEAFF. The CDR3 nucleotides are TGTGCCAGCAGTTGGGGACGAAGGGTGAACACTGAAGCTTTCTTT.

The rearrangement joins TRBV7-3 to TRBJ2-1; weak D call: TRBD1 (6 bases). Trimming cost V 6 bases and J 5 bases, with 14 bases left between them. Germline CDR1 SGHTA, CDR2 FQGTGA. The CDR3 has 14 amino acids. CDR3 in DNA: TGTGCCAGCAGTACACAGGGTCTTGACAATGAGCAGTTCTTC. Amino acids: CASSTQGLDNEQFF. Using reference TRBV7-3 and TRBJ2-1 for the parts outside the CDR3, the full variable domain is GAGVSQTPSNKVTEKGKYVELRCDPISGHTALYWYRQSLGQGPEFLIYFQGTGAADDSGLPNDRFFAVRPEGSVSTLKIQRTERGDSAVYLCASSTQGLDNEQFFGPGTRLTVL.

The chain couples TRBV24-1 to TRBJ2-2; D ambiguous. Germline V gene sequence: CDR1 KGHDR, CDR2 SFDVKD. The CDR3 sequence is 12 residues long. Trimming took 12 bases from V and 5 from J, leaving 12 bases between them. The CDR3 DNA reads as TGTGCCGCCGGGCCAAATACCGGGGAGCTGTTTTTT. Its translation is CAAGPNTGELFF.

V and J are TRBV10-1 and TRBJ2-7; D gene unclear. There are 14 residues in the CDR3. With 0 bases removed from V and 3 bases from J, the gap between germline ends came to 9 bases. Germline V gene data show CDR1 as WNHNN and CDR2 as SYGVQD (reference sequence). The CDR3 sequence is CASSESTSHYEQYF. The CDR3 DNA is TGCGCCAGCAGTGAGTCGACCAGTCACTACGAGCAGTACTTC.

This chain uses TRBV11-3 with TRBJ1-6; possible D gene TRBD1, 5 bases. There are 15 residues in the CDR3. V was shortened by 1 base and J by 7 bases, with 11 bases between the two germline ends. Germline V gene sequence: CDR1 SGHNT, CDR2 YENEEA. The CDR3 bases are TGTGCCAGCAGCTTAGCAGGGAGTGGGAATTCACCCCTCCACTTT. It encodes CASSLAGSGNSPLHF.

The count of this clone is one. V and J are TRBV11-2 and TRBJ1-3; D unresolved. The CDR3 has 15 amino acids. Germline V CDR1 and CDR2: SGHAT, FQNNGV. V was clipped by 5 bases and J by 0 bases, with 11 bases between them. The CDR3 is CASSPRTGSGNTIYF. For the CDR3, the DNA is TGTGCCAGCAGCCCCAGGACGGGCTCTGGAAACACCATATATTTT.

CDR3 protein: CASSLSDRGDLNEQFF. Here the CDR3 DNA reads TGCGCCAGCAGCCTTTCGGACAGGGGGGATCTCAATGAGCAGTTCTTC. The chain joins TRBV5-1 to TRBJ2-1; 10 nucleotides align to TRBD1. Trimming cost V 4 bases and J 6 bases; bases outside gene matches: 10. The CDR3 covers 16 residues. CDR1 is SGHRS and CDR2 is YFSETQ in the germline V gene.

V gene TRBV16 combines with J gene TRBJ1-6; the D is unclear. CDR1 and CDR2 (germline): KGHSY, FQNENV. Between the trimmed V and J ends, which lost 1 base and 0 bases, there was a span of 10 bases. The CDR3 is made up of 17 amino acids. CDR3 amino acids: CASSQLTRSSYNSPLHF. The CDR3 nucleotides are TGTGCCAGCAGCCAATTGACCCGGAGCTCCTATAATTCACCCCTCCACTTT.

V and J are TRBV28 and TRBJ1-2, with D hard to call. V was pared by 10 bases and J by 2 bases, with 11 bases between. The germline gives CDR1 MDHEN, CDR2 SYDVKM. The CDR3 sequence is 12 residues long. CDR3 sequence: CATYPLNYGYTF. The CDR3 DNA follows: TGTGCCACCTATCCCCTAAACTATGGCTACACCTTC.

The rearrangement joins TRBV29-1 to TRBJ1-1; D might be TRBD1 (6 bases). Germline loops: CDR1 SQVTM, CDR2 ANQGSEA. The V gene lost 5 bases and the J gene lost 0 bases, with 19 bases spanning the gap. This CDR3 region has 16 residues. The CDR3 sequence is CSVLRTARGMNTEAFF. The CDR3 DNA reads TGCAGCGTTTTGAGGACGGCAAGGGGGATGAACACTGAAGCTTTCTTT.

V usage is TRBV7-6 and J usage is TRBJ1-1; unclear D gene. V was shortened by 2 bases and J by 1 base, with 11 bases between the two germline ends. The V gene's germline CDR1 is SGHVS and CDR2 FNYEAQ. This CDR3 comprises 15 residues. In DNA form, the CDR3 reads TGTGCCAGCAGCTTATTACTGGGTGGGAACACTGAAGCTTTCTTT. Its protein product is CASSLLLGGNTEAFF.

The V call is TRBV10-3, the J call TRBJ1-1; the D is unclear. Germline CDR1 reads ENHRY; CDR2 reads SYGVKD. The V and J ends lost 3 bases and 4 bases respectively, with 15 bases between them. This CDR3 region has 15 residues. Here the CDR3 reads CAISDSAGRGTEAFF. Here the CDR3 DNA reads TGTGCCATCAGTGATTCAGCGGGTCGGGGCACTGAAGCTTTCTTT.

The chain couples TRBV9 to TRBJ1-5; maybe TRBD1 (5 bases). This CDR3 region has 13 residues. Germline CDR1 is SGDLS and CDR2 is YYNGEE. Trimming took 4 bases from V and 5 from J, leaving 10 bases between them. CDR3 coding DNA: TGTGCCAGCAGCCGGGGGGTGGATCAGCCCCAGCATTTT. Residues: CASSRGVDQPQHF.

This clone appeared a single time. The chain combines TRBV4-1 with TRBJ1-2; D remains unclear. The germline CDR1 and CDR2 sequences are MGHRA and YSYEKL. V dropped 1 base and J dropped 1 base, with 7 bases sitting between them. CDR3 length equals 14 residues. The CDR3 nucleotides are TGCGCCAGCAGCCAAGGAGGGTTTAACTATGGCTACACCTTC. Its translation is CASSQGGFNYGYTF.

This sequence joins TRBV4-3 and TRBJ2-5, with D hard to call. V lost 1 base, J lost 2 bases, and 5 bases lay in between. The CDR3 totals 13 residues. The germline CDR1 and CDR2 sequences are LGHNA and YSLEER. DNA for the CDR3: TGCGCCAGCAGCCAAGCGGTACAAGAGACCCAGTACTTC. It translates to CASSQAVQETQYF.

This chain links TRBV29-1 with TRBJ2-5; possibly TRBD1 or TRBD2 for D (6 bases each). Germline CDR1 is SQVTM and CDR2 is ANQGSEA. CDR3 length equals 14 residues. Trimming left V 3 bases short and J 5 bases short, with 16 bases between. The CDR3 sequence is CSVEFTGGHETQYF. The CDR3 DNA reads TGCAGCGTTGAGTTTACCGGGGGCCATGAGACCCAGTACTTC.